This T cell receptor (beta chain) was found in a study of technical replicates of blood from a handful of donors. Profiled with immunoSEQ multiplex PCR; TCRdb holds only in-frame clones, not every one. The sample contains 60,000 to 90,000 clones, nearly 97% of which appear only once. Trimming removed 8 bases at V and 4 bases at J, with 16 bases between. CDR1 is LNHDA, CDR2 SQIVND, per germline (reference sequence). The CDR3 totals 14 residues. The receptor was isolated from a human donor in good health. Sequenced sample: T cells isolated from PBMCs. The chain uses TRBV19 and TRBJ2-3, with D perhaps matching TRBD1 (5 bases). The CDR3 DNA follows: TGTGCCAGTCGACCGGGCAGGGTCGCAGATACGCAGTATTTT. It codes for CASRPGRVADTQYF.